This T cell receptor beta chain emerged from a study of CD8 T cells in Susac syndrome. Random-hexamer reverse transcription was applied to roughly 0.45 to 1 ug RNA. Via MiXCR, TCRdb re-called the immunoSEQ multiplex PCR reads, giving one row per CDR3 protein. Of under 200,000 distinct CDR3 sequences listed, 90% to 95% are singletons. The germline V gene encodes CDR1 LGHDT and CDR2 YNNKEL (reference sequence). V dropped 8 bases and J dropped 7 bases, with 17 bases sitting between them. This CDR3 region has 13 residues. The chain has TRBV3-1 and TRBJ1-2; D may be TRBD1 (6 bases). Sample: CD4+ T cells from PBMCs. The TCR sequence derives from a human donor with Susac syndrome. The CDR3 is CASLGHREGGYTF. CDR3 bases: TGTGCCAGCCTTGGGCACAGGGAAGGTGGCTACACCTTC. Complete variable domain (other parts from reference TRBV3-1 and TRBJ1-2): DTAVSQTPKYLVTQMGNDKSIKCEQNLGHDTMYWYKQDSKKFLKIMFSYNNKELIINETVPNRFSPKSPDKAHLNLHINSLELGDSAVYFCASLGHREGGYTFGSGTRLTVV.